This TCR beta chain derives from a study of T-cell reconstitution after alpha-beta-depleted transplantation in children. CDR3 size: 14 residues. Germline V gene data show CDR1 as DFQATT and CDR2 as SNEGSKA (reference sequence). V lost 5 bases to trimming and J lost 4 bases; unmatched junction nucleotides: 6. For TCRbeta, the library was prepared with unique molecular identifiers. TCRdb fed the PCR reads into MiXCR, producing one record per CDR3 protein. Of around 180,000 distinct CDR3 sequences listed, 11% are singletons. Study-wide findings and caveats: Diversity and T-cell counts at one year after transplant derived mostly from new T cells. Several hundred graft clones that had expanded were reportedly the source of alpha-beta T cells about two months after transplant.

This clonotype was observed at least ten times. The antigen remains undetermined. Material: PBMCs, obtained before TCRalphabeta/CD19-depleted stem cell transplant. This chain uses TRBV20-1 with TRBJ2-5; 11 bases map to TRBD2. This receptor was taken from a boy aged 2-9 years with acute myeloid leukemia, due to receive a stem cell transplant. CDR3 in amino acids: CSAPTSGSTETQYF. Written as DNA, the CDR3 is TGCAGTGCTCCAACTAGCGGGAGTACAGAGACCCAGTACTTC.